The 26 T cell receptor beta chains given below trace back to one sample, sequenced in a study of CD8+ T cells in alopecia areata. Extracted RNA was reverse transcribed into cDNA, the sequencing template. The method was immunoSEQ multiplex PCR; TCRdb's version includes in-frame clones alone and lacks a portion of them. The sample holds 200,000 to 250,000 clones; approximately 61% are singletons and the top ten take approximately 1.2%. Sequences were derived from CD4+ T cells sorted from blood, sampled at week 0. The receptor source for this set is a human donor with alopecia areata.

This clone was detected ten times or more. The same CDR3 arises from other DNA sequences in this sample as well. This sequence joins TRBV30 and TRBJ2-5; D possibly matches TRBD1 or TRBD2 (6 bases each). V dropped 0 bases and J dropped 5 bases, with 10 bases sitting between them. The germline CDR1 and CDR2 sequences are GTSNPN and SVGIG (reference sequence). This CDR3 has 13 amino acids. CDR3 sequence: CAWSVLGGETQYF. The CDR3 bases are TGTGCCTGGAGTGTACTAGGGGGGGAGACCCAGTACTTC.

This clone was seen only a few times. The CDR3 sequence is CASSSSYYEQYF. The CDR3 DNA reads TGTGCCAGCAGCTCCTCTTACTACGAGCAGTACTTC. The chain links TRBV7-2 to TRBJ2-7; D remains ambiguous. The CDR3 has 12 amino acids. Germline CDR1 SGHTA, CDR2 FQGNSA. Trimming cost V 4 bases and J 3 bases, with 7 bases left between them.

The V and J genes are TRBV6-6 and TRBJ1-6, with 8 positions matching TRBD1. The V segment lost 6 bases and the J segment 10 bases; nucleotides outside the gene matches: 8. This CDR3 is 14 amino acids long. Germline loops: CDR1 MNHNY, CDR2 SVGAGI (reference sequence). This CDR3 reads CASRSDRVWSPLHF. CDR3 nucleotide sequence: TGTGCCAGCAGATCGGACAGGGTTTGGTCACCCCTCCACTTT.

The gene calls are TRBV9 and TRBJ1-6, with 8 nucleotides matching TRBD1. Germline CDR1 reads SGDLS; CDR2 reads YYNGEE. CDR3 size: 15 residues. J lost 4 bases, V lost 5 bases, and 5 bases had no gene match. CDR3 sequence reads: CASSTGTGYNSPLHF. Written as DNA, the CDR3 is TGTGCCAGCAGTACCGGGACAGGTTATAATTCACCCCTCCACTTT.

This chain uses TRBV25-1 with TRBJ2-7; no definite D call. V was pared by 6 bases and J by 1 base, with 7 bases between. The CDR3 contains 12 residues. Germline CDR1 and CDR2: MGHDK and SYGVNS. The CDR3 loop is CASRGGSYEQYF. As DNA, the CDR3 is TGTGCCAGCAGGGGCGGTTCCTACGAGCAGTACTTC.

The chain recombines TRBV7-2 with TRBJ2-3; 7 bases are shared with TRBD2. Trimming at V came to 0 bases and at J to 0 bases, leaving 0 bases not matched to a gene. CDR1 and CDR2 (germline): SGHTA, FQGNSA. CDR3 length: 15 residues. The CDR3 nucleotides are TGTGCCAGCAGCTTAGCGGGGGGGAGCACAGATACGCAGTATTTT. This sequence encodes CASSLAGGSTDTQYF.

As concerns this clone: A junction end diverges from the germline sequence, so it may reflect a read error. The V gene is TRBV10-3, the J gene TRBJ1-4; the match to TRBD1 covers 8 bases. The CDR3 sequence is 13 residues long. CDR1 and CDR2 from the germline V gene are ENHRY and SYGVKD. The DNA for the CDR3 is TGTGCCATCAGTGAGTTCGCAGGGGGACAGGAGAGTTTT. Translation: CAISEFAGGQESF.

The chain combines TRBV29-1 with TRBJ2-1; no clear D gene. The CDR3 contains 11 residues. V shed 6 bases and J shed 8 bases, with 11 bases lying between them. Germline V lookup: CDR1 SQVTM, CDR2 ANQGSEA. The CDR3: CSVNLIDEQFF. The CDR3 region has the DNA TGCAGCGTAAATTTAATTGATGAGCAGTTCTTC.

The CDR3 protein is CAWSESLETQYF. In DNA, the CDR3 is TGTGCCTGGTCTGAATCGTTAGAGACCCAGTACTTC. The chain uses TRBV30 and TRBJ2-5; D is uncertain. CDR3 length: 12 residues. Germline CDR1 and CDR2: GTSNPN and SVGIG (reference sequence). The germline V and J ends were trimmed by 5 bases and 4 bases, with 11 bases remaining between them.

This clone was picked up a small number of times. The chain employs TRBV7-9 and TRBJ2-7; D is perhaps TRBD1 or TRBD2 (5 bases each). This CDR3 spans 15 amino acids. V lost 5 bases to trimming and J lost 0 bases, with 14 bases between them. Germline assignment: CDR1 SEHNR and CDR2 FQNEAQ (reference sequence). The CDR3 protein is CASSLEKGTSYEQYF. The CDR3 DNA reads as TGTGCCAGCAGCCTAGAAAAAGGGACCTCCTACGAGCAGTACTTC.

This clone was seen more than once but under ten times. The chain links TRBV29-1 to TRBJ2-5; D gene ambiguous. Germline assignment: CDR1 SQVTM and CDR2 ANQGSEA. This CDR3 region has 10 residues. V shed 0 bases and J shed 13 bases, with 9 bases lying between them. CDR3 sequence (DNA): TGCAGCGTTGAAGACAGCTGGCCGTACTTC. Translating it yields CSVEDSWPYF. Combining the CDR3 with reference TRBV29-1 and TRBJ2-5 gives the whole variable domain SAVISQKPSRDICQRGTSLTIQCQVDSQVTMMFWYRQQPGQSLTLIATANQGSEATYESGFVIDKFPISRPNLTFSTLTVSNMSPEDSSIYLCSVEDSWPYFGPGTRLLVL.

The chain couples TRBV30 to TRBJ1-5, with 7 bases aligning to TRBD1. The ends lost 5 bases at V and 5 bases at J; junction bases unmatched: 6. Germline V gene sequence: CDR1 GTSNPN, CDR2 SVGIG (reference sequence). The CDR3 sequence is 13 residues long. The CDR3 nucleotides are TGTGCCTGGGGCGACAGGGAGGATCAGCCCCAGCATTTT. It is translated as CAWGDREDQPQHF.

This chain connects TRBV30 to TRBJ2-5, with 7 bases fitting TRBD1. V gave up 2 bases and J gave up 1 base; unmatched junction bases: 4. Germline V lookup: CDR1 GTSNPN, CDR2 SVGIG (reference sequence). This CDR3 region has 14 residues. This chain's CDR3 is CAWSLGTVQETQYF. CDR3 DNA: TGTGCCTGGAGTCTCGGGACAGTCCAAGAGACCCAGTACTTC.

This rearrangement joins TRBV10-2 to TRBJ1-6, with a weak D call TRBD1 (6 bases). Germline CDR1 WSHSY, CDR2 SAAADI. The CDR3 has 14 amino acids. V was trimmed by 11 bases and J by 10 bases, leaving 21 bases between them. CDR3 sequence: CAGGRGDVGSPLHF. The CDR3 DNA reads TGCGCCGGGGGCCGTGGGGACGTTGGATCACCCCTCCACTTT.

This clone showed up just a few times. The rearrangement links TRBV29-1 to TRBJ2-3, with TRBD1 matching over 7 bases. There are 14 residues in the CDR3. The V and J ends lost 7 bases and 2 bases, in that order; junction bases with no gene match: 9. The germline V gene has CDR1 SQVTM and CDR2 ANQGSEA. The CDR3: CSARQGGYTDTQYF. In DNA, the CDR3 is TGCAGCGCCCGACAGGGCGGCTACACAGATACGCAGTATTTT.

The chain carries TRBV9 and TRBJ2-2; possibly TRBD1 for D (5 bases). The CDR3 spans 14 residues. CDR1 is SGDLS, CDR2 YYNGEE, per germline. Trimming pared 3 bases from V and 2 bases from J, leaving 8 bases between. The CDR3 coding sequence is TGTGCCAGCAGCGGCAGGGTAAACACCGGGGAGCTGTTTTTT. Translation gives CASSGRVNTGELFF.

V and J are TRBV7-3 and TRBJ2-5; 8 nucleotides match TRBD2. This CDR3 is built from 15 residues. V was clipped by 5 bases and J by 1 base; unmatched bases: 6. Per the germline V gene, CDR1 is SGHTA and CDR2 is FQGTGA. This CDR3 reads CASSLGAGGQETQYF. In DNA form, the CDR3 reads TGTGCCAGCAGCCTAGGGGCGGGGGGCCAAGAGACCCAGTACTTC.

This sequence joins TRBV29-1 and TRBJ1-4; D not certain. Trimming left V 1 base short and J 12 bases short, with 12 bases between. This CDR3 region has 12 residues. The germline V gene has CDR1 SQVTM and CDR2 ANQGSEA. The CDR3 loop is CSVEARSAQLFF. In DNA form, the CDR3 reads TGCAGCGTTGAAGCTCGGTCAGCCCAACTGTTTTTT.

The CDR3 region is CAISESLAEQFF. The DNA of the CDR3 is TGTGCCATCAGTGAGTCGTTGGCTGAGCAGTTCTTC. This chain connects TRBV10-3 to TRBJ2-1; D call uncertain. Trimming removed 0 bases at V and 9 bases at J, with 6 bases between. Per germline, CDR1 ENHRY and CDR2 SYGVKD. CDR3 length: 12 amino acids.

V usage is TRBV6-5 and J usage is TRBJ1-6, with a tentative D call TRBD1 (5 bases). The CDR3 extends over 15 amino acids. Germline CDR1 MNHEY, CDR2 SVGAGI. The V gene lost 2 bases and the J gene lost 7 bases, with 12 bases spanning the gap. CDR3 sequence: CASSYLRDRNSPLHF. CDR3 in DNA: TGTGCCAGCAGTTACCTCCGGGACCGAAATTCACCCCTCCACTTT.

The rearrangement links TRBV23-1 to TRBJ2-2, with 10 nucleotides matching TRBD1. TRBV23-1 is sorted into the ORF group, with uncertain function. CDR3 size: 18 residues. V dropped 2 bases and J dropped 0; count of bases not matched to a gene: 6. This CDR3 is CASSQPPTGGANTGELFF. The CDR3, as DNA: TGCGCCAGCAGTCAACCACCGACAGGGGGCGCGAACACCGGGGAGCTGTTTTTT.

The rearrangement joins TRBV5-6 to TRBJ1-2, with a possible D match to TRBD1 (6 bases). The CDR3 consists of 15 residues. Germline V gene data show CDR1 as SGHDT and CDR2 as YYEEEE. V lost 4 bases, J lost 3 bases, and 16 bases lay in between. The CDR3 spells CASSPLQGRDYGYTF. CDR3 sequence (DNA): TGTGCCAGCAGCCCCCTCCAGGGGAGGGACTATGGCTACACCTTC.

This clone was observed a few times. This sequence joins TRBV29-1 and TRBJ1-1; no definite D call. From germline, CDR1 is SQVTM and CDR2 ANQGSEA. This CDR3 region has 12 residues. V shed 3 bases and J shed 0 bases, with 5 bases lying between them. The CDR3: CSVDKLNTEAFF. The CDR3 DNA follows: TGCAGCGTTGACAAATTGAACACTGAAGCTTTCTTT.

This clone is a singleton in its sample. The chain links TRBV27 to TRBJ1-1; D unresolved. The V gene's germline CDR1 is MNHEY and CDR2 SMNVEV (reference sequence). Deletions cut 2 bases from V and 3 bases from J, with 7 bases between. The CDR3 runs 13 residues. CDR3 nucleotide sequence: TGTGCCAGCAGTTTAAGACGGGACACTGAAGCTTTCTTT. Encoded protein: CASSLRRDTEAFF.

This sequence joins TRBV29-1 and TRBJ1-2; D remains unclear. Germline CDR1 SQVTM, CDR2 ANQGSEA. Deletions cut 7 bases from V and 8 bases from J, with 20 bases between. The CDR3 length is 13 residues. For the CDR3, the DNA is TGCAGCGCTGACCCGACCCAGAGTGGCGGCTACACCTTC. This sequence encodes CSADPTQSGGYTF.

This chain joins TRBV30 and TRBJ1-2, with D perhaps TRBD1 (5 bases). V was trimmed by 4 bases and J by 7 bases, leaving 16 bases between them. The CDR3 loop spans 13 amino acids. Germline loops: CDR1 GTSNPN, CDR2 SVGIG (reference sequence). CDR3 region: CAWKAGTPSGYTF. The CDR3 DNA reads as TGTGCCTGGAAGGCCGGGACTCCTTCTGGCTACACCTTC.